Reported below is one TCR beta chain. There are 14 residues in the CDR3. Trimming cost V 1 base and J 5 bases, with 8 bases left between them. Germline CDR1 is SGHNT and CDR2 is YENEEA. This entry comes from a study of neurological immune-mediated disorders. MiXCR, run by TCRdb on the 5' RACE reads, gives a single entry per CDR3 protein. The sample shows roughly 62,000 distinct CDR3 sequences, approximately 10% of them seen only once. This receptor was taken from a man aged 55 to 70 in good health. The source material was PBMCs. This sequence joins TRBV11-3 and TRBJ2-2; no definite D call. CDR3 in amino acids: CASSLGLGTGELFF. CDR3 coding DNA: TGTGCCAGCAGCTTAGGACTGGGGACCGGGGAGCTGTTTTTT.